Listed below are T cell receptor beta chains from one sample, sequenced in a study of T cells in localized non-small cell lung cancer. TCRdb keeps only in-frame clones here, not all; method: immunoSEQ multiplex PCR. The sample comprises 1,500 or so clones, around 23% of which are singletons, and around 23% rests with the top ten. Here the sequenced sample was lung tumor tissue, taken before any cancer treatment. These TCRs come from a man aged 40-75 years with stage II squamous cell lung carcinoma. CDR3s include the opening cysteine and the closing phenylalanine or tryptophan. The D gene is left open where the match is weak. Size is omitted from some rows. Given values are once, few, many or a class for expanded clones.

V	J	D	size	DNA	CDR3
TRBV9	TRBJ1-5	TRBD1	few	TGTGCCAGCAGCGCACAGGGGTACGATCAGCCCCAGCATTTT	CASSAQGYDQPQHF
TRBV7-6	TRBJ2-2	TRBD2	.	TGTGCCAGCAGCAACGGACTAGCGGGAGGCACCGGGGAGCTGTTTTTT	CASSNGLAGGTGELFF
TRBV11-3	TRBJ2-5	TRBD2	.	TGTGCCAGCAGCTGGGGACTAGCGGGTTCACAAGAGACCCAGTACTTC	CASSWGLAGSQETQYF
TRBV11-1	TRBJ2-1	TRBD2	few	TGTGCCAGCAGCCAAGGGGAGGGGTTTGGGACTAGCGGGAGCGAAAAGCAGTTCTTC	CASSQGEGFGTSGSEKQFF
TRBV11-3	TRBJ2-7	.	medium-sized	TGTGCCAGCAGCCCAACGGGGAACTCCTACGAGCAGTACTTC	CASSPTGNSYEQYF
TRBV11-3	TRBJ1-5	TRBD1	medium-sized	TGTGCCAGCAGCTTGGACAGGGGTGTGAGGGGCAATCAGCCCCAGCATTTT	CASSLDRGVRGNQPQHF
TRBV11-3	TRBJ2-7	.	large	TGTGCCAGCAGCTTAGTGTCCTCCAAACCTAGGGAGCAGTACTTC	CASSLVSSKPREQYF
TRBV10-3	TRBJ1-1	TRBD1	few	TGTGCCATCAGTGAGACAGCGACAGGGGCGCAAAACACTGAAGCTTTCTTT	CAISETATGAQNTEAFF
TRBV4-1	TRBJ2-1	.	.	TGCGCCAGCAGCCAAACCTCCGGTGGGGGAGGGGGATACAATGAGCAGTTCTTC	CASSQTSGGGGGYNEQFF
TRBV9	TRBJ2-1	TRBD2	few	TGTGCCAGCAGCGGGGCGGGAGGCGGCTACAATGAGCAGTTCTTC	CASSGAGGGYNEQFF
TRBV6-8	TRBJ1-1	TRBD1	medium-sized	TGTGCCAGCAGTTACGGGGGGACAGGGGGCACTGAAGCTTTCTTT	CASSYGGTGGTEAFF